The source of this T cell receptor (beta chain) is a study of T cell responses to AZD1222 COVID-19 vaccine. Broader study findings: Just 5 to 7 AZD1222 recipients were seropositive at baseline. Mostly white British, mostly female donors; authors suggested clonal diversity may be underestimated.

Repertoires were generated with immunoSEQ multiplex PCR, while TCRdb's copy carries only in-frame clones and drops some. The profile covers 110,000 to 150,000 clones, with 93% appearing a single time and 5% to 6.5% taken by the ten largest. Notes on this clone: The antigen is undetermined.

V lost 5 bases and J lost 4; bases outside the gene matches: 7. The germline CDR1 and CDR2 sequences are SNHLY and FYNNEI. The CDR3 covers 15 residues. This chain joins TRBV2 and TRBJ1-5, with 8 bases fitting TRBD1. Sequences were derived from peripheral blood, sampled on day 0 of AZD1222 vaccination. The receptor comes from an adult in good health. The CDR3 spells CASSHDGTGNQPQHF. In nucleotides, the CDR3 is TGTGCCAGCAGTCATGACGGGACAGGAAATCAGCCCCAGCATTTT.